These 3 T cell receptor beta chains came from one sample sequenced in a study of response to subunit inactivated influenza vaccine. Via MiXCR, TCRdb re-called the RT-PCR reads, giving one row per CDR3 protein. Here the sample spans 630,000 or so distinct CDR3 sequences, approximately 14% being singletons. The specimen was PBMCs from blood, collected 11 to 12 days after vaccination. These receptors were taken from a man in his fifties or sixties who received an inactivated influenza vaccine.

The chain combines TRBV18 with TRBJ2-7; maybe TRBD2 (6 bases). The CDR3 runs 12 residues. V lost 2 bases and J lost 7, with 9 bases in between. The germline gives CDR1 KGHSH, CDR2 LQKENI. For the CDR3, the DNA is TGTGCCAGCTCACCAGGGGCGGGGGAGCAGTACTTC. Encoded protein: CASSPGAGEQYF.

This clonotype was seen a few times. The rearrangement links TRBV4-3 to TRBJ1-1; D is unresolved. V dropped 2 bases and J dropped 1 base, with 5 bases sitting between them. CDR1 is LGHNA, CDR2 YSLEER, per germline. This CDR3 contains 13 residues. CDR3: CASSQFPNTEAFF. CDR3 nucleotide sequence: TGCGCCAGCAGCCAATTCCCGAACACTGAAGCTTTCTTT.

This chain connects TRBV7-9 to TRBJ2-2; TRBD1 matches at 8 bases. V gave up 10 bases and J gave up 5 bases; unmatched junction bases: 15. The CDR3 contains 16 residues. Germline lookup yields CDR1 SEHNR and CDR2 FQNEAQ (reference sequence). CDR3 nucleotide sequence: TGTGCCACACAATGGCTATTCCAGGGGGCGACCGGGGAGCTGTTTTTT. Its protein is CATQWLFQGATGELFF.